This TCR beta chain originates from a study of Graves' ophthalmopathy and Graves' hyperthyroidism (dated by TCRdb to about 2018). The study in broad terms: Peripheral blood was collected at initial diagnosis, before any treatment. TCR beta repertoire signatures were used to distinguish Graves' ophthalmopathy from Graves' hyperthyroidism and to predict progression to ophthalmopathy. In total, 135 blood samples were TCR-sequenced: around 42 ophthalmopathy, some 72 hyperthyroidism and roughly 17 hyperthyroidism-to-ophthalmopathy patients. A discovery set of 95 to 100 patients (around 40 ophthalmopathy, around 57 stable hyperthyroidism) was enrolled to explore V-J signatures distinguishing ophthalmopathy from hyperthyroidism. An independent validation cohort was composed of fewer than 20 hyperthyroidism patients and 17 patients who later progressed from hyperthyroidism to ophthalmopathy. T-cell repertoires of thyroid tissue and blood were compared in a handful of hyperthyroidism patients. Once sampling was done, hyperthyroidism patients were given methimazole at a starting dose of 30 mg daily, while ophthalmopathy patients were given high-dose intravenous methylprednisolone. The 100 or so discovery patients were randomly split 7:3 into training and test sets. The paper as a whole reports these results and caveats: In validation, the model predicted ophthalmopathy progression with about 71% sensitivity and roughly 72% specificity; some 13 predicted patients were CT-confirmed with GO in a median of approximately 6.2 months. Among expanded thyroid clonotypes with frequency above 0.001, most also showed up in blood, which suggests that blood repertoires may reflect the thyroid immune response. Sample size was not statistically predetermined, and group allocation was not concealed from the investigators. Ophthalmopathy was separated from stable hyperthyroidism by the 13-signature model with roughly 87% sensitivity and around 81% specificity in cross-validation and with 80%/75% in the test set.

The CDR3 runs 17 amino acids, cysteine and phenylalanine included. CDR3 DNA only is kept here, 51 bases in frame from base 1. The germline V gene yields MNHEY for CDR1 and SVGEGT for CDR2. V is trimmed back by 0 bases and J by 7 bases, and the junction contains 15 bases that no gene match accounts for. The ophthalmopathy patients had moderately to severely active disease, with a Clinical Activity Score of 3 or higher, a NOSPECS grade of 4 or higher, and a disease duration of less than 3 months. Patients with other autoimmune diseases, uncontrolled infections, pregnancy or lactation were excluded from the study. Clinical symptoms, serum thyroxine, TRAb, thyroid ultrasound and orbital computed tomography formed the basis of the diagnosis. Ficoll-Paque density gradient centrifugation was used to isolate PBMCs from around 9.1 ml of fresh peripheral blood. Trizol reagent was used to extract the total RNA, and its quality was then checked on an Agilent 2100 Bioanalyzer.

Details on this clonotype: Its binding antigen is unknown. The input lacks base qualities; no much larger clone sits a single base away.

TCR beta CDR3 regions were amplified from RNA transcripts for repertoire sequencing. A first-round RT-PCR used HTBI primers with the Qiagen OneStep RT-PCR kit, followed by a second-round multiplex PCR, size selection and purification. The libraries underwent paired-end sequencing with 100 bp reads on an Illumina HiSeq2000. Per the source publication's procedure: SOAPnuke was used for read processing, and reads with adapters, uncalled bases, a mean Phred below 15, or no exact constant-primer or identifier match were discarded. High-quality paired reads were merged with COPE v1.2.5. Each unique nucleotide sequence was defined as a clonotype, and clonotypes were aligned to IMGT TRB V, D and J references with MiTCR v1.1. Analysis was restricted to V-J combinations with a frequency above 0.0001, which covered just over 98% of repertoires. For each V-J combination, a TCR clonal expansion and chaos score was defined as the ratio of F50 clonal expansion to chaos observed in the TCRdist matrix. Welch's t-statistics and random forest were used to reduce features to some 13 V-J combinations, which were fed into a naive Bayes classifier. The similarity between thyroid and blood repertoires was quantified using the Morisita-Horn index. TCRdb redid the processing of the public reads, applying fastp at Q25 and MiXCR, and retained in-frame beta chains. Here each entry gathers all rows of one CDR3 protein and keeps the most common genes and DNA. The V and J calls follow TCRdb's processing rather than the paper's. This sample comprises about 160,000 distinct CDR3 sequences, over 35% of them detected only once. The ten largest clones capture under 7% of the sample.

What was sequenced was peripheral blood. The rearranged chain carries TRBV6-2 or TRBV6-3 and TRBJ2-7, with TRBD2 matching 7 junction bases. The clonotype was recovered from a woman between 40 and 50 years old with Graves' ophthalmopathy. Donor details come from another sample of the same person, matched by shared clones. The CDR3 protein: CASSYSMEETSSGEQYF. The nucleotide sequence reads TGTGCCAGCAGTTACTCGATGGAAGAGACTAGCTCGGGGGAGCAGTACTTC.